Presented here are 15 T cell receptor beta chains from one specimen sequenced in a study of T-cell reconstitution after alpha-beta-depleted transplantation in children. For TCRbeta, the library was prepared with unique molecular identifiers. TCRdb analysed the PCR reads with MiXCR anew, one entry per CDR3 protein. This sample yields about 830,000 distinct CDR3 sequences, of which roughly 15% are seen a single time; 5% belongs to the top ten. This sample comprised PBMCs, mostly from graft donor cells, obtained 360 days after TCRalphabeta/CD19-depleted stem cell transplant. The origin of the receptors is a male patient younger than 18 who had a stem cell transplant for acute lymphoblastic leukemia, so the T cells may come from the graft donor.

This clonotype has a handful of counts. The chain recombines TRBV7-9 with TRBJ2-1, with 9 bases aligning to TRBD1. From germline, CDR1 is SEHNR and CDR2 FQNEAQ (reference sequence). V lost 0 bases to trimming and J lost 4 bases; unmatched junction nucleotides: 4. The CDR3 totals 16 residues. The CDR3 DNA follows: TGTGCCAGCAGCTTAGCTGGCGGGACAGGGTACAATGAGCAGTTCTTC. Residues: CASSLAGGTGYNEQFF.

This clonotype was counted a few times. The genes are TRBV4-1 and TRBJ2-7, with TRBD2 identical over 12 bases. Unmatched junction bases numbered 18, after V lost 4 bases and J lost 5 bases. Per the germline V gene, CDR1 is MGHRA and CDR2 is YSYEKL. There are 19 residues in the CDR3. The CDR3 reads CASSPSPGLAGYWGDEQYF. DNA for the CDR3: TGCGCCAGCAGCCCGTCTCCGGGACTAGCGGGCTACTGGGGGGACGAGCAGTACTTC.

The chain has TRBV12-3 or TRBV12-4 and TRBJ1-3; D is uncertain. With 8 bases removed from V and 2 bases from J, the gap between germline ends came to 10 bases. The CDR3 extends over 13 amino acids. Here the CDR3 reads CASCTYPGNTIYF. The DNA of the CDR3 is TGTGCCAGCTGCACTTACCCTGGAAACACCATATATTTT.

This sequence joins TRBV7-9 and TRBJ2-7, with TRBD2 identical over 7 bases. Germline CDR1 SEHNR, CDR2 FQNEAQ (reference sequence). The CDR3 loop spans 14 amino acids. V shed 5 bases and J 0 bases; nucleotides not matched to a gene: 4. CDR3 sequence reads: CASSTLALSYEQYF. CDR3 nucleotide sequence: TGTGCCAGCAGCACACTAGCGCTCTCCTACGAGCAGTACTTC.

The chain couples TRBV2 to TRBJ2-1; 15 nucleotides line up with TRBD2. Germline values: CDR1 SNHLY, CDR2 FYNNEI. Germline trimming cut 4 bases from V and 3 bases from J; bases unmatched to any gene: 10. CDR3 length: 19 residues. CDR3 region: CASSGPPGTSGRHYNEQFF. The CDR3 coding sequence is TGTGCCAGCAGTGGCCCGCCCGGGACTAGCGGGAGGCACTACAATGAGCAGTTCTTC.

J is TRBJ2-7 and V is TRBV12-3 or TRBV12-4; unclear D gene. The germline V and J ends were trimmed by 4 bases and 1 base, with 14 bases remaining between them. The CDR3 loop spans 15 amino acids. In nucleotides, the CDR3 is TGTGCCAGCAGTTCAAGCGCGACTTTTTCCTACGAGCAGTACTTC. It yields the protein CASSSSATFSYEQYF.

This clonotype was recorded a few times. CDR3 loop: CASSLLRRDDTDTQYF. CDR3 nucleotides: TGTGCCAGCAGCTTACTTCGGCGGGACGACACAGATACGCAGTATTTT. The V call is TRBV7-3, the J call TRBJ2-3, with D perhaps TRBD2 (6 bases). CDR1 is SGHTA and CDR2 is FQGTGA in the germline V gene. Trimming cost V 2 bases and J 2 bases, with 14 bases left between them. The CDR3 is made up of 16 amino acids. The variable domain in full, with the rest retrieved from reference TRBV7-3 and TRBJ2-3, is GAGVSQTPSNKVTEKGKYVELRCDPISGHTALYWYRQSLGQGPEFLIYFQGTGAADDSGLPNDRFFAVRPEGSVSTLKIQRTERGDSAVYLCASSLLRRDDTDTQYFGPGTRLTVL.

The chain recombines TRBV24-1 with TRBJ2-7; either TRBD1 or TRBD2 may fit D (5 bases each). Trimming cost V 9 bases and J 2 bases, with 13 bases left between them. This CDR3 has 13 amino acids. Germline V gene lookup returns CDR1 KGHDR and CDR2 SFDVKD. CDR3 DNA sequence: TGTGCCACCGGAGGACCAGGGCCCTACGAGCAGTACTTC. This sequence encodes CATGGPGPYEQYF.

In its sample, this clonotype was seen many times. V is TRBV7-3 and J is TRBJ2-1; D may be TRBD1 or TRBD2 (5 bases each). V dropped 5 bases and J dropped 5 bases, with 19 bases sitting between them. In germline, CDR1 is SGHTA, CDR2 FQGTGA. The CDR3 extends over 16 amino acids. For the CDR3, the DNA is TGTGCCAGCAGCCCCCCCGGGACCCAAGGGGACAATGAGCAGTTCTTC. It translates to CASSPPGTQGDNEQFF.

This sequence joins TRBV4-1 and TRBJ2-5; TRBD1 aligns across 7 bases. The CDR3 totals 15 residues. J was trimmed by 2 bases and V by 0 bases; bases with no gene match: 3. Germline values: CDR1 MGHRA, CDR2 YSYEKL. The CDR3 spells CASSQEGDSQETQYF. The CDR3 DNA reads TGCGCCAGCAGCCAAGAGGGGGACAGTCAAGAGACCCAGTACTTC.

The J gene is TRBJ2-1, the V gene TRBV7-8; 8 bases are shared with TRBD2. Germline loops: CDR1 SGHVS, CDR2 FQNEAQ. This CDR3 comprises 16 residues. The V segment lost 5 bases and the J segment 7 bases; nucleotides outside the gene matches: 13. The chain's CDR3 is CASSPRGAGDWNEQFF. CDR3 DNA: TGTGCCAGCAGCCCTAGAGGAGCGGGAGATTGGAATGAGCAGTTCTTC. Variable domain in full (rest from reference TRBV7-8 and TRBJ2-1): GAGVSQSPRYKVAKRGQDVALRCDPISGHVSLFWYQQALGQGPEFLTYFQNEAQLDKSGLPSDRFFAERPEGSVSTLKIQRTQQEDSAVYLCASSPRGAGDWNEQFFGPGTRLTVL.

This clonotype was picked up many times. The chain links TRBV28 to TRBJ2-2, with 9 bases lining up with TRBD2. The CDR3 consists of 17 residues. Germline CDR1 MDHEN, CDR2 SYDVKM. The ends lost 1 base at V and 6 bases at J; junction bases unmatched: 9. DNA for the CDR3: TGTGCCAGCAGTTTATCCAGCCTAGCGGGATATTCCGGGGAGCTGTTTTTT. Its translation: CASSLSSLAGYSGELFF.

This clonotype was observed a handful of times. The rearrangement uses TRBV19 and TRBJ1-5; no firm D call. V gave up 2 bases and J gave up 2 bases, with 10 bases separating them. This CDR3 has 15 amino acids. Germline CDR1 LNHDA, CDR2 SQIVND (reference sequence). The CDR3 sequence is CASSIHAAGNQPQHF. CDR3 sequence (DNA): TGTGCCAGTAGTATACACGCAGCTGGCAATCAGCCCCAGCATTTT. The full variable domain, completed using reference TRBV19 and TRBJ1-5, is DGGITQSPKYLFRKEGQNVTLSCEQNLNHDAMYWYRQDPGQGLRLIYYSQIVNDFQKGDIAEGYSVSREKKESFPLTVTSAQKNPTAFYLCASSIHAAGNQPQHFGDGTRLSIL.

This clonotype was found many times. V usage is TRBV12-3 or TRBV12-4 and J usage is TRBJ2-1, with a possible D match to TRBD1 (6 bases). This CDR3 region has 14 residues. Deletions cut 4 bases from V and 4 bases from J, with 11 bases between. DNA of the CDR3: TGTGCCAGCAGTTCCTGGCAGGGGTACAATGAGCAGTTCTTC. The encoded protein is CASSSWQGYNEQFF.

This chain uses TRBV29-1 with TRBJ2-7; TRBD2 agrees at 11 bases. Germline CDR1 reads SQVTM; CDR2 reads ANQGSEA. The CDR3 has 16 amino acids. J lost 3 bases, V lost 6 bases, and 13 bases had no gene match. Here the CDR3 reads CSVLGLTSGVHYEQYF. In DNA form, the CDR3 reads TGCAGCGTCCTTGGACTGACTAGCGGGGTACACTACGAGCAGTACTTC.